This TCR beta chain derives from a study of T cell changes during pregnancy in multiple sclerosis. Generated by immunoSEQ multiplex PCR, the TCRdb table keeps only in-frame clones and is missing some. The sample yields about 44,000 clones, 70% to 90% seen once. The V end lost 0 bases, the J end lost 1 base, and 7 bases lay between the germline ends. The germline CDR1 and CDR2 sequences are MNHEY and SVGAGI. CDR3 length: 16 amino acids. The TCR was taken from a female donor with multiple sclerosis, enrolled in a pregnancy study. The J gene is TRBJ2-6, the V gene TRBV6-5; the D gene is possibly TRBD2 (5 bases). The source material was CD4+ T cells from peripheral blood mononuclear cells, sampled after pregnancy. CDR3 in amino acids: CASSYSTGSGANVLTF. The CDR3 region has the DNA TGTGCCAGCAGTTACTCGACGGGGTCTGGGGCCAACGTCCTGACTTTC.